These T cell receptor beta chains were read from a single sample in a study of tumor and adjacent non-tumor tissue in lung cancer. TCRdb recomputed calls from the multiplex PCR reads with MiXCR, one row per CDR3 protein. Among more than 85,000 distinct CDR3 sequences listed, roughly two thirds were seen once. The material sequenced was distant non-tumor lung tissue. The receptors were gathered from a man in his sixties with non-small cell lung cancer. Both conserved end residues are trimmed from each CDR3.

v_call: TRBV29-1
cdr3_aa: SVDPRKTFFGTEAF

v_call: TRBV20-1
cdr3_aa: NARETQQGEQF

v_call: TRBV18
cdr3_aa: ASSPNPGNTEAF

v_call: TRBV4-3
cdr3_aa: TSSQETGDTQY

v_call: TRBV7-9
cdr3_aa: ASSPMCNEQF

v_call: TRBV9
cdr3_aa: ASCVDGVRDTQY

v_call: TRBV29-1
cdr3_aa: SVEDLASNEQF

v_call: TRBV30
cdr3_aa: AVEWESTDTEY

v_call: TRBV4-3
cdr3_aa: ANSQVTSGLAKNIQY

v_call: TRBV25-1
cdr3_aa: ASSDATKGDNEQF

v_call: TRBV29-1
cdr3_aa: SGVAEARYNEQF

v_call: TRBV29-1
cdr3_aa: SVVGTGELF

v_call: TRBV15
cdr3_aa: ATSSDQGEMRDEQY

v_call: TRBV11-2
cdr3_aa: GSNPKGGGVTEAF

v_call: TRBV29-1
cdr3_aa: SLKDRGGPGELF

v_call: TRBV20-1
cdr3_aa: SALGQGWTGKLF

v_call: TRBV29-1
cdr3_aa: SVLGETSAYEQY

v_call: TRBV6-5
cdr3_aa: ASSSSGGDDYT

v_call: TRBV9
cdr3_aa: ASSVGRGSYEQY

v_call: TRBV20-1
cdr3_aa: SARRTVNQPQH

v_call: TRBV29-1
cdr3_aa: IVVGRADEQY

v_call: TRBV4-3
cdr3_aa: AGSVSGAHNERF

v_call: TRBV7-8
cdr3_aa: ASGSSGNDSPLH

v_call: TRBV28
cdr3_aa: ASSSGLDMGRRETQY

v_call: TRBV7-9
cdr3_aa: ASSLEDLVWDTQY

v_call: TRBV12-3/TRBV12-4
cdr3_aa: ASSLTAGDSFNYGYT

v_call: TRBV20-1
cdr3_aa: SARGTSQYTEAF

v_call: TRBV6-1
cdr3_aa: ASVSGQGISTDTQY

v_call: TRBV11-1
cdr3_aa: TSSTAGQGRYKQY

v_call: TRBV29-1
cdr3_aa: SGRGLYSEQF

v_call: TRBV12-3/TRBV12-4
cdr3_aa: AINGSYEQY

v_call: TRBV5-5
cdr3_aa: ASGTSSGAYEKLF

v_call: TRBV7-9
cdr3_aa: ASSLAHIKGQSYNEQF

v_call: TRBV11-2
cdr3_aa: VSNYGQGGFETQY

v_call: TRBV10-3
cdr3_aa: AISESETGSYEQY

v_call: TRBV4-1
cdr3_aa: ASSRALGEVQY

v_call: TRBV5-4
cdr3_aa: ASRIFPGNTIY

v_call: TRBV6-2/TRBV6-3
cdr3_aa: ASTTGTGRSYEQY

v_call: TRBV5-4
cdr3_aa: ACSPRTSGNRDTRY

v_call: TRBV12-3/TRBV12-4
cdr3_aa: ASSQRSGYRTDTQY

v_call: TRBV6-2/TRBV6-3
cdr3_aa: ANSTEREGVHEQF

v_call: TRBV9
cdr3_aa: ASSLTSGRDTHNTDTQY